Presented here are 10 T cell receptor beta chains from one specimen sequenced in a study. TCRdb reprocessed the RT-PCR reads via MiXCR and lists one record per CDR3 protein. The sample shows fewer than 800,000 distinct CDR3 sequences, 13% to 15% of them seen only once. The specimen sequenced was memory CD4+ T cells from blood. The receptors originated from a female donor in good health, serving as a healthy control.

The rearrangement links TRBV9 to TRBJ2-1; the D gene is possibly TRBD1 (6 bases). V was clipped by 4 bases and J by 1 base, with 15 bases between them. This CDR3 has 16 amino acids. CDR1 and CDR2 (germline): SGDLS, YYNGEE. CDR3 coding DNA: TGTGCCAGCAGCCGCCAGGGACACCAATCCTACAATGAGCAGTTCTTC. Translating it yields CASSRQGHQSYNEQFF. The variable domain in full, completed from reference TRBV9 and TRBJ2-1, reads DSGVTQTPKHLITATGQRVTLRCSPRSGDLSVYWYQQSLDQGLQFLIQYYNGEERAKGNILERFSAQQFPDLHSELNLSSLELGDSALYFCASSRQGHQSYNEQFFGPGTRLTVL.

The chain's CDR3 is CASSLDNQETQYF. The CDR3 nucleotides are TGTGCCAGCAGCTTGGACAACCAAGAGACCCAGTACTTC. This sequence joins TRBV7-3 and TRBJ2-5, with D possibly being TRBD1 (5 bases). The length of the CDR3 is 13 residues. In germline, CDR1 is SGHTA, CDR2 FQGTGA. Trimming pared 3 bases from V and 0 bases from J, leaving 5 bases between.

This clonotype was detected only a few times. V usage is TRBV30 and J usage is TRBJ2-2, with D possibly TRBD1 on 6 matching bases. The CDR3 covers 16 residues. Trimming pared 5 bases from V and 4 bases from J, leaving 20 bases between. Germline values: CDR1 GTSNPN, CDR2 SVGIG (reference sequence). The CDR3 sequence is CAWVVGQGLGTGELFF. Written as DNA, the CDR3 is TGTGCCTGGGTCGTGGGCCAGGGGTTGGGCACCGGGGAGCTGTTTTTT.

V usage is TRBV7-2 and J usage is TRBJ2-7, with TRBD2 matching over 7 bases. Looked up from germline, CDR1 is SGHTA and CDR2 is FQGNSA. Germline trimming cut 2 bases from V and 4 bases from J; bases unmatched to any gene: 11. This CDR3 region has 16 residues. CDR3 sequence (DNA): TGTGCCAGCAGCTTATACCCTAGCGGAGGTACTTACGAGCAGTACTTC. It encodes CASSLYPSGGTYEQYF.

Many counts were recorded for this clonotype. V and J are TRBV20-1 and TRBJ1-1; no clear D. Germline V gene sequence: CDR1 DFQATT, CDR2 SNEGSKA (reference sequence). V was shortened by 7 bases and J by 1 base, with 13 bases between the two germline ends. There are 13 residues in the CDR3. The CDR3 nucleotides are TGCAGTGTGGGAGTCCGAGGGAACACTGAAGCTTTCTTT. It codes for CSVGVRGNTEAFF.

In its sample, this clonotype was seen a few times. This chain joins TRBV12-3 or TRBV12-4 and TRBJ2-1; D remains ambiguous. The CDR3 spans 11 residues. Trimming removed 1 base at V and 12 bases at J, with 7 bases between. Here the CDR3 reads CASSLEFGQFF. The CDR3 DNA is TGTGCCAGCAGTTTAGAGTTCGGGCAGTTCTTC.

Many counts were recorded for this clonotype. The chain combines TRBV20-1 with TRBJ2-1; D ambiguous. The length of the CDR3 is 12 residues. Trimming removed 2 bases from V and 7 bases from J, with 9 bases in between. In germline, CDR1 is DFQATT, CDR2 SNEGSKA (reference sequence). The CDR3, as DNA: TGCAGTGCTAGAAAAAGTCTGAATGAGCAGTTCTTC. Residues: CSARKSLNEQFF.

The chain recombines TRBV7-2 with TRBJ2-1; D unresolved. The germline V gene has CDR1 SGHTA and CDR2 FQGNSA. The V end was cut by 5 bases, the J end by 4 bases, with 15 bases between. This CDR3 has 15 amino acids. This chain's CDR3 is CASSDRPLLYNEQFF. The CDR3 DNA reads as TGTGCCAGCAGCGATCGGCCATTATTGTACAATGAGCAGTTCTTC.

The chain links TRBV3-1 to TRBJ2-1; TRBD1 is a possible D gene (5 bases). Germline V gene lookup returns CDR1 LGHDT and CDR2 YNNKEL (reference sequence). Trimming cost V 1 base and J 4 bases, with 17 bases left between them. The CDR3 totals 17 residues. The CDR3 spells CASSQVSGAGDYNEQFF. Here the CDR3 DNA reads TGTGCCAGCAGCCAAGTCTCTGGGGCCGGAGATTACAATGAGCAGTTCTTC.

This clonotype showed up just a few times. CDR3 in amino acids: CSAPGRDRGTGELFF. The CDR3 DNA reads as TGCAGTGCTCCAGGGAGGGACAGGGGCACCGGGGAGCTGTTTTTT. The J gene is TRBJ2-2, the V gene TRBV20-1; TRBD1 aligns across 10 bases. The CDR3 has 15 residues. The germline V gene has CDR1 DFQATT and CDR2 SNEGSKA (reference sequence). V lost 5 bases, J lost 4 bases, and 7 bases stayed unmatched.